The 23 T cell receptor beta chains given below trace back to one sample, sequenced in a study of blood T cell repertoires in COVID-19. TCRdb's table, derived via immunoSEQ multiplex PCR, lists solely in-frame clones and lacks some. The table shows fewer than 300,000 clones, with around 86% occurring only once. Sequences were obtained from PBMCs or T cells enriched from blood (not recorded which). The origin of the receptors is a man younger than 35 who had recovered from COVID-19.

CDR3 coding DNA: TGTGCCAGCAGTGAGGGGACAGGAAACTCTGGAAACACCATATATTTT. It yields the protein CASSEGTGNSGNTIYF. V usage is TRBV2 and J usage is TRBJ1-3; 8 bases are shared with TRBD1. Germline trimming cut 3 bases from V and 0 bases from J; bases unmatched to any gene: 4. The CDR3 sequence is 16 residues long. Germline loops: CDR1 SNHLY, CDR2 FYNNEI.

J is TRBJ2-5 and V is TRBV19, with D perhaps TRBD2 (6 bases). Germline-derived CDR1 and CDR2 are LNHDA and SQIVND (reference sequence). The V end lost 5 bases, the J end lost 5 bases, and 12 bases lay between the germline ends. The CDR3 runs to 13 residues. The CDR3 loop is CASSPGEVETQYF. CDR3 in DNA: TGTGCCAGTAGTCCGGGGGAGGTTGAGACCCAGTACTTC.

This rearrangement joins TRBV5-1 to TRBJ1-1; D uncertain. V was cut by 0 bases and J by 2 bases, with 11 bases left in between. This CDR3 contains 15 residues. Germline CDR1 is SGHRS and CDR2 is YFSETQ. The CDR3 DNA follows: TGCGCCAGCAGCTTGGAGTTGAGCGGTAACACTGAAGCTTTCTTT. It yields the protein CASSLELSGNTEAFF.

The chain carries TRBV4-2 and TRBJ1-3; possible D gene TRBD1, 5 bases. This CDR3 region has 17 residues. Trimming cost V 0 bases and J 3 bases, with 15 bases left between them. Germline V CDR1 and CDR2: LGHNA, YNFKEQ. The CDR3 coding sequence is TGTGCCAGCAGCCAAGATCGGGGCGGGGTGTATGGAAACACCATATATTTT. This translates into CASSQDRGGVYGNTIYF.

The chain is built from TRBV5-4 and TRBJ2-3; 7 bases map to TRBD2. The V and J ends lost 1 base and 2 bases, in that order; junction bases with no gene match: 10. Germline V gives CDR1 SGHNT, CDR2 YYREEE (reference sequence). This CDR3 is 17 amino acids long. CDR3 loop: CASSLFGGGLNTDTQYF. CDR3 nucleotides: TGTGCCAGCAGCTTGTTTGGCGGGGGACTTAACACAGATACGCAGTATTTT.

This chain connects TRBV24-1 to TRBJ2-7; 11 bases agree with TRBD2. The CDR3 runs 15 residues. Germline values: CDR1 KGHDR, CDR2 SFDVKD. With V trimmed by 4 bases and J by 5 bases, 6 bases remained unmatched. The CDR3, as DNA: TGTGCCACCAGTGACTCAACGACTAGCGGGAACGAGCAGTACTTC. Amino acids: CATSDSTTSGNEQYF.

This clone has only one observation. For the CDR3, the DNA is TGTGCCAGCAGCACATTACCCGGGACTAGCGGTTACGAGCAGTACTTC. Translating gives CASSTLPGTSGYEQYF. This chain joins TRBV21-1 and TRBJ2-7; TRBD2, the D gene given by the table, was not confirmed from the DNA. TRBV21-1 is assigned pseudogene status. The CDR3 is 16 amino acids.

The chain uses TRBV7-9 and TRBJ2-2; possible D gene TRBD1, 5 bases. CDR3 length: 15 residues. V was shortened by 4 bases and J by 3 bases, with 12 bases between the two germline ends. The germline gives CDR1 SEHNR, CDR2 FQNEAQ (reference sequence). CDR3 protein: CASSSQQVDTGELFF. In nucleotides, the CDR3 is TGTGCCAGCAGCTCCCAACAGGTGGACACCGGGGAGCTGTTTTTT. The whole variable domain, filled in from reference TRBV7-9 and TRBJ2-2, reads DTGVSQNPRHKITKRGQNVTFRCDPISEHNRLYWYRQTLGQGPEFLTYFQNEAQLEKSRLLSDRFSAERPKGSFSTLEIQRTEQGDSAMYLCASSSQQVDTGELFFGEGSRLTVL.

J is TRBJ1-6 and V is TRBV2; tentatively, D is TRBD1 (6 bases). This CDR3 is 20 amino acids long. The V end was cut by 3 bases, the J end by 8 bases, with 29 bases between. The germline V gene has CDR1 SNHLY and CDR2 FYNNEI. The CDR3 bases are TGTGCCAGCAGTGACCAGTTTTGGATAAAATCACAGGGTATAGATTCACCCCTCCACTTT. The encoded protein is CASSDQFWIKSQGIDSPLHF.

The chain combines TRBV28 with TRBJ1-1; D gene ambiguous. The CDR3 is 15 amino acids. Germline V gene data show CDR1 as MDHEN and CDR2 as SYDVKM. Trimming took off 6 bases at V and 3 bases at J, with 17 bases between the two ends. CDR3 loop: CASSKLNLRDTEAFF. CDR3 in DNA: TGTGCCAGCAGCAAGCTTAACCTGAGGGACACTGAAGCTTTCTTT.

The chain carries TRBV15 and TRBJ1-5, with TRBD1 matching over 7 bases. The CDR3 has 14 residues. The V segment lost 5 bases and the J segment 6 bases; nucleotides outside the gene matches: 7. The germline V gene has CDR1 LNHNV and CDR2 YYDKDF (reference sequence). CDR3 sequence: CATSLDRVIQPQHF. Written as DNA, the CDR3 is TGTGCCACCAGCCTCGACAGGGTTATTCAGCCCCAGCATTTT.

The chain couples TRBV10-1 to TRBJ1-1, with 11 bases lining up with TRBD1. V lost 8 bases to trimming and J lost 5 bases; unmatched junction nucleotides: 4. The V gene's germline CDR1 is WNHNN and CDR2 SYGVQD (reference sequence). CDR3 size: 13 residues. The chain's CDR3 is CASSGTGGTEAFF. The CDR3, as DNA: TGCGCCAGCTCCGGGACAGGGGGGACTGAAGCTTTCTTT.

The chain couples TRBV7-6 to TRBJ1-2, with 10 bases that match TRBD1. The CDR3 length is 15 residues. Germline assignment: CDR1 SGHVS and CDR2 FNYEAQ. J lost 5 bases, V lost 1 base, and 4 bases had no gene match. CDR3 coding DNA: TGTGCCAGCAGCTTAGGTGGGGGACAGGGGTATGGCTACACCTTC. It translates to CASSLGGGQGYGYTF.

The CDR3 nucleotides read TGTGCCAGTAGTATCGACCCAGGGGGCGGGCAGCCCCAGCATTTT. Protein: CASSIDPGGGQPQHF. The chain joins TRBV19 to TRBJ1-5, with TRBD1 matching over 8 bases. CDR1 LNHDA and CDR2 SQIVND come from the germline V gene (reference sequence). The CDR3 is made up of 15 amino acids. With 3 bases clipped from V and 7 bases from J, the junction kept 8 bases outside the gene matches.

This chain joins TRBV23-1 and TRBJ2-1; unclear D gene. TRBV23-1 is an ORF; its function is uncertain. Trimming removed 2 bases from V and 0 bases from J, with 11 bases in between. This CDR3 spans 16 amino acids. DNA of the CDR3: TGCGCCAGCAGTCAAGGTCTATTCTGCTCCTACAATGAGCAGTTCTTC. This gives the protein CASSQGLFCSYNEQFF.

The chain recombines TRBV6-5 with TRBJ1-3, with 8 bases identical to TRBD1. J lost 0 bases, V lost 4 bases, and 2 bases had no gene match. Germline loops: CDR1 MNHEY, CDR2 SVGAGI. The CDR3 extends over 15 amino acids. The CDR3 sequence is CASSSGGYSGNTIYF. CDR3 coding DNA: TGTGCCAGCAGTTCAGGGGGCTACTCTGGAAACACCATATATTTT.

This clone was recorded a few times. The J gene is TRBJ2-1, the V gene TRBV7-9; 15 bases align to TRBD2. V shed 5 bases and J 3 bases; nucleotides not matched to a gene: 14. This CDR3 spans 20 amino acids. Germline-derived CDR1 and CDR2 are SEHNR and FQNEAQ (reference sequence). CDR3 coding DNA: TGTGCCAGCAGCACACCCCCGGGGGGACTAGCGGGAGGAATCTACAATGAGCAGTTCTTC. Translating gives CASSTPPGGLAGGIYNEQFF.

The chain links TRBV6-5 to TRBJ1-3; possibly TRBD1 for D (5 bases). CDR1 is MNHEY and CDR2 is SVGAGI in the germline V gene. The V end lost 10 bases, the J end lost 2 bases, and 18 bases lay between the germline ends. CDR3 length equals 15 residues. The CDR3 coding sequence is TGTGCCACCTCGGGGGTGGGCCCTGCTGGAAACACCATATATTTT. Its translation: CATSGVGPAGNTIYF.

The chain combines TRBV28 with TRBJ1-2; TRBD1 is a possible D gene (5 bases). The CDR3 has 14 residues. Trimming removed 6 bases at V and 2 bases at J, with 13 bases between. The V gene's germline CDR1 is MDHEN and CDR2 SYDVKM. Written as DNA, the CDR3 is TGTGCCAGCAGAGCCCGGACACCGAACTATGGCTACACCTTC. Residues: CASRARTPNYGYTF.

This chain links TRBV5-1 with TRBJ1-5; possibly TRBD1 for D (6 bases). Looked up from germline, CDR1 is SGHRS and CDR2 is YFSETQ. V was clipped by 4 bases and J by 0 bases, with 8 bases between them. CDR3 length equals 14 residues. Here the CDR3 reads CASSQGFSNQPQHF. The CDR3 coding sequence is TGCGCCAGCAGCCAGGGGTTTAGCAATCAGCCCCAGCATTTT.

The rearrangement links TRBV6-1 to TRBJ1-5, with TRBD1 matching 8 bases. Trimming at V came to 3 bases and at J to 7 bases, leaving 11 bases not matched to a gene. The length of the CDR3 is 16 residues. The germline CDR1 and CDR2 sequences are MNHNS and SASEGT. CDR3: CASSDDRGSGSQPQHF. The CDR3 nucleotides read TGTGCCAGCAGTGACGACAGGGGTTCAGGGTCCCAGCCCCAGCATTTT.

V is TRBV4-1 and J is TRBJ1-2; 9 nucleotides align to TRBD1. The V gene end was trimmed by 0 bases and the J gene end by 14 bases; junction bases not matched to a gene: 7. The germline V gene has CDR1 MGHRA and CDR2 YSYEKL. The CDR3 consists of 13 residues. This CDR3 is CASSQDGDRADTF. The CDR3 coding sequence is TGCGCCAGCAGCCAAGATGGGGACAGGGCCGATACCTTC.

V usage is TRBV5-4 and J usage is TRBJ2-7; 9 nucleotides align to TRBD2. Germline V gene data show CDR1 as SGHNT and CDR2 as YYREEE (reference sequence). V lost 4 bases to trimming and J lost 5 bases; unmatched junction nucleotides: 4. The CDR3 covers 13 residues. The CDR3 nucleotides are TGTGCCAGCAGCCCGCGGGGGGGGAACGAGCAGTACTTC. It yields the protein CASSPRGGNEQYF.